This TCR beta chain comes out of a study of regulatory T cells in long-lasting Graves disease. Study-level findings and limits: TRBV28, TRBJ1-2 and TRBJ2-5 emerged as the favored segments in persistent disease.

Time point given: persistent/refractory GD, antithyroid drugs over 5 years with positive TRAb. Following extraction of RNA from PBMCs, that RNA was used to make the TCR library. Building of the TCR beta libraries involved iRepertoire HTBI primers and Arm-PCR of CDR3 regions. Using its own MiXCR run on the multiplex PCR reads, TCRdb lists one record per CDR3 protein. The table includes a few hundred thousand distinct CDR3 sequences, 20% to 25% detected once. Germline CDR1 DFQATT, CDR2 SNEGSKA (reference sequence). The CDR3 consists of 14 residues. Germline trimming cut 4 bases from V and 1 base from J; bases unmatched to any gene: 5. There are many counts of this clonotype. Its target is unknown.

The gene calls are TRBV20-1 and TRBJ1-1, with 8 bases lining up with TRBD1. The source was peripheral blood mononuclear cells (PBMCs), collected when the disease was refractory, from a patient treated with antithyroid drugs. This TCR was sampled from a female donor with Graves disease. For the CDR3, the DNA is TGCAGTGCTATGCCGGGACAGGCGAACACTGAAGCTTTCTTT. Encoded protein: CSAMPGQANTEAFF.